The clone carrying this TCR beta chain was seen only a few times. Its antigen is currently unknown. A junction end diverges from the germline sequence, so it may reflect a read error. Using a J-beta primer mix together with a sample-barcoded 5' primer, a second PCR was run for roughly 6 to 12 cycles. Each sample yielded at least 2.5 million CDR3-containing paired-end reads. TCRdb re-called the 5' RACE reads through MiXCR, storing one row per CDR3 protein. The data contain about 280,000 distinct CDR3 sequences, around 29% of them singletons. The data were obtained in a study of blood T cells in healthy people across ages. The CDR3 totals 19 residues. Looked up from germline, CDR1 is SGHVS and CDR2 is FQNEAQ. Study results and caveats: Higher diversity and more naive CD4+ cells were features of long-lived donors, compared to aged donors.

This TCR was recovered from a woman aged 70-85 years in good health. The rearrangement joins TRBV7-8 to TRBJ1-3; TRBD1 agrees at 11 bases. The sequencing sample was made of blood. Here the CDR3 DNA reads TGTGCCAGCAGCACGGACAGGGGGCGTACCACCCACTCTGGGAACACCATATATTTT. This sequence encodes CASSTDRGRTTHSGNTIYF.